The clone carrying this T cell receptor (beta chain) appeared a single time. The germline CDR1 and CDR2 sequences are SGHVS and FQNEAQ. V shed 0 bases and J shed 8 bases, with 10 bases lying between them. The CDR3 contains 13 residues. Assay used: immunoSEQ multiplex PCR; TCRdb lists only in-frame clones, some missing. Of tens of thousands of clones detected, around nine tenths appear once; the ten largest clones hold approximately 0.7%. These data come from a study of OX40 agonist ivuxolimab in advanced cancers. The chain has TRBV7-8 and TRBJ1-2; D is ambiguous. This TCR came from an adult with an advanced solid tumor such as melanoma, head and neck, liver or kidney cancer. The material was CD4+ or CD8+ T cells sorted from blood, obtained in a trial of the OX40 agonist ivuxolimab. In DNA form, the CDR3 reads TGTGCCAGCAGCTTAGCGTGGGATCTGGGCTACACCTTC. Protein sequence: CASSLAWDLGYTF.